The 19 T cell receptor beta chains given below trace back to one sample, sequenced in a study of blood T cells in healthy people across ages. Primers used in a second PCR of roughly 7 to 12 cycles were a sample-barcoded 5' primer and a J-beta primer mix. One entry per CDR3 protein, called by TCRdb with MiXCR from the 5' RACE reads. This table has over 550,000 distinct CDR3 sequences, roughly 30% appearing once. The specimen was blood. These receptors originate from a woman aged 80 or older in good health.

This clonotype was seen only a few times. The chain combines TRBV2 with TRBJ2-7, with D perhaps matching TRBD2 (7 bases). Germline assignment: CDR1 SNHLY and CDR2 FYNNEI. Trimming took 3 bases from V and 4 from J, leaving 13 bases between them. CDR3 size: 14 residues. CDR3: CASSDEGGPYEQYF. The CDR3 DNA follows: TGTGCCAGCAGTGACGAGGGGGGGCCTTACGAGCAGTACTTC.

Notes on this clonotype: One base away lies a much larger clone, so this may be a sequencing read error. This chain uses TRBV9 with TRBJ2-7; D unresolved. This CDR3 is built from 14 residues. From germline, CDR1 is SGDLS and CDR2 YYNGEE. The CDR3, as DNA: TGTGCCCGCAGCGTAGCTCCCAGGCTCTACGAGCAGTACTTC. This translates into CARSVAPRLYEQYF.

On this clonotype itself: This may arise from a read error, as a much more abundant clone is one base away. The chain links TRBV10-3 to TRBJ1-1; D unresolved. The CDR3 runs 15 residues. V was pared by 2 bases and J by 1 base, with 11 bases between. Germline CDR1 ENHRY, CDR2 SYGVKD. The CDR3 DNA is TGTGCCATCAGTGAGCCGGGCACTTCGAACACTGAAGCTTTCTTT. Protein sequence: CAISEPGTSNTEAFF.

This clonotype was counted many times. This rearrangement joins TRBV30 to TRBJ2-7; weak D call: TRBD2 (7 bases). The germline CDR1 and CDR2 sequences are GTSNPN and SVGIG (reference sequence). The CDR3 length is 11 residues. The V end lost 3 bases, the J end lost 8 bases, and 11 bases lay between the germline ends. Here the CDR3 DNA reads TGTGCCTGGAGGGAGGGGGGGAAGCAGTACTTC. Amino acid sequence: CAWREGGKQYF.

The sample holds many counts of this clonotype. The rearrangement joins TRBV3-1 to TRBJ2-7, with D tentatively TRBD2 (6 bases). The germline V gene has CDR1 LGHDT and CDR2 YNNKEL (reference sequence). This CDR3 contains 23 residues. The germline V and J ends were trimmed by 3 bases and 3 bases, with 39 bases remaining between them. The DNA of the CDR3 is TGTGCCAGCAGCCACCTTCCATGGGTCTTCTCCCTCCGGGGGTACAAGGAGGGCTACGAGCAGTACTTC. Protein product: CASSHLPWVFSLRGYKEGYEQYF.

In the case of this clonotype: One end of the junction fails to match germline, which may point to a read error. CDR3: CASRTASRRGGTDMQYF. DNA for the CDR3: TGTGCCAGCAGGACAGCCTCTCGGCGGGGGGGCACAGATATGCAGTATTTT. The chain carries TRBV12-3 or TRBV12-4 and TRBJ2-3; 9 bases agree with TRBD2. The CDR3 contains 17 residues.

This clonotype showed up many times. The chain employs TRBV27 and TRBJ1-2; 9 positions match TRBD1. V dropped 4 bases and J dropped 4; count of bases not matched to a gene: 4. The CDR3 totals 14 residues. Germline V CDR1 and CDR2: MNHEY, SMNVEV (reference sequence). The CDR3 loop is CASSSGTGSYGYTF. CDR3 nucleotide sequence: TGTGCCAGCAGTTCGGGGACAGGGAGCTATGGCTACACCTTC.

Of note for this clonotype: A read error may be the cause here, since a much bigger clone is one base away. This CDR3 is CAGSVTHDSGYGYTF. Here the CDR3 DNA reads TGTGCCGGCAGCGTAACCCACGACAGCGGTTATGGCTACACCTTC. The rearrangement links TRBV6-4 to TRBJ1-2, with TRBD1 as a possible D gene (5 bases). The CDR3 length is 15 residues. CDR1 is MRHNA, CDR2 SNTAGT, per germline.

On this clonotype: Mismatch with germline at one junction end may stem from a read error. This chain connects TRBV12-3 or TRBV12-4 to TRBJ1-2, with D hard to call. The CDR3 runs 12 residues. The CDR3 protein is CASSLERKGYTF. The CDR3 DNA reads TGTGCCAGCAGCTTAGAAAGGAAAGGCTACACCTTC.

The J gene is TRBJ2-1, the V gene TRBV2, with D perhaps assigned TRBD1 or TRBD2 (5 bases each). The germline CDR1 and CDR2 sequences are SNHLY and FYNNEI. V gave up 1 base and J gave up 1 base, with 8 bases separating them. The CDR3 runs 15 residues. The CDR3 nucleotides read TGTGCCAGCAGTGAAGAGGGACGGTCCTACAATGAGCAGTTCTTC. It codes for CASSEEGRSYNEQFF.

Only a few counts were recorded for this clonotype. This may stem from a read error, because a much larger clone lies one nucleotide away. The chain couples TRBV28 to TRBJ2-5; 10 bases map to TRBD1. J gave up 5 bases and V 6 bases, and 6 bases lay outside the gene matches. CDR1 and CDR2 (germline): MDHEN, SYDVKM. The CDR3 runs 14 residues. CDR3 residues: CASRGDRGWETQYF. In DNA, the CDR3 is TGTGCCAGCAGGGGGGACAGGGGTTGGGAGACCCAGTACTTC.

V is TRBV20-1 and J is TRBJ2-3; TRBD2 agrees at 7 bases. V trimming: 1 base; J trimming: 4 bases; junction bases outside the gene matches: 8. CDR3 length: 15 amino acids. CDR1 and CDR2 from the germline V gene are DFQATT and SNEGSKA (reference sequence). The CDR3 reads CSARASAGQADTQYF. As DNA, the CDR3 is TGCAGTGCTAGAGCCTCAGCGGGGCAGGCAGATACGCAGTATTTT.

V and J are TRBV18 and TRBJ1-2; D is perhaps TRBD1 (6 bases). V dropped 5 bases and J dropped 4 bases, with 14 bases sitting between them. The CDR3 totals 14 residues. The germline V gene encodes CDR1 KGHSH and CDR2 LQKENI. The CDR3 DNA reads TGTGCCAGCTCAGTTGGAACAGGGACCTATGGCTACACCTTC. Translating gives CASSVGTGTYGYTF.

This rearrangement joins TRBV5-8 to TRBJ1-3, with D hard to call. Deletions cut 1 base from V and 4 bases from J, with 3 bases between. CDR1 SGHTS and CDR2 YDEGEE come from the germline V gene. The CDR3 is made up of 12 amino acids. DNA of the CDR3: TGTGCCAGCAGCTTGCAGGGAAACACCATATATTTT. This sequence encodes CASSLQGNTIYF.

The rearrangement uses TRBV28 and TRBJ2-4; D is possibly TRBD1 or TRBD2 (5 bases each). The J call is in doubt because the DNA end fits TRBJ2-7 better. This CDR3 comprises 14 residues. Germline V gene sequence: CDR1 MDHEN, CDR2 SYDVKM. This CDR3 is CASRRAGSYYEQYF. The CDR3, as DNA: TGTGCCAGCAGGCGGGCAGGGTCATACTACGAGCAGTACTTC.

This clonotype was recorded at least ten times. A read error may be the cause here, since a much bigger clone is one base away. The gene calls are TRBV29-1 and TRBJ2-7, with 7 bases fitting TRBD1. Germline V gene data show CDR1 as SQVTM and CDR2 as ANQGSEA. The CDR3 covers 12 residues. The CDR3 is CSAHRGRDEQYF. In DNA form, the CDR3 reads TGCAGTGCTCACAGGGGAAGGGACGAGCAGTACTTC.

The sample holds many counts of this clonotype. Given a much more abundant clone one base away, this may be a read error. This chain links TRBV6-1 with TRBJ2-1; 9 bases match TRBD2. Germline CDR1 is MNHNS and CDR2 is SASEGT. V dropped 8 bases and J dropped 9; count of bases not matched to a gene: 14. The CDR3 contains 15 residues. The DNA for the CDR3 is TGTGCCAGCGCCTCGGGGCGGGGGGGCCTTCCTGAGCAGTTCTTC. It yields the protein CASASGRGGLPEQFF.

A note on this clonotype: A clone one base away is much larger, so this may be a read error. Because the CDR3 is missing its conserved closing phenylalanine or tryptophan, this is likely a read error. The chain uses TRBV6-2 or TRBV6-3 and TRBJ2-7; 7 bases agree with TRBD1. Germline CDR1 MNHEY, CDR2 SVGEGT. V was pared by 4 bases and J by 0 bases, with 21 bases of the junction left unmatched. CDR3 size: 20 residues. The CDR3 DNA is TGTGCCAGCAGTTTACAGGGGATAGCCTCGTCCCTCCGCCCCTCCTACGAGCAGTACATC. Its protein is CASSLQGIASSLRPSYEQYI.

This clonotype was counted many times. The V and J genes are TRBV25-1 and TRBJ2-7; D ambiguous. Germline V CDR1 and CDR2: MGHDK, SYGVNS. The V end lost 0 bases, the J end lost 1 base, and 7 bases lay between the germline ends. The CDR3 loop spans 14 amino acids. CDR3 DNA sequence: TGTGCCAGCAGTGAATATACTGATTCCTACGAGCAGTACTTC. Translating it yields CASSEYTDSYEQYF.